These T cell receptor beta chains were read from a single sample in a study of T cell changes during pregnancy in multiple sclerosis. Some clones are missing from TCRdb's copy, which holds only in-frame ones; the method was immunoSEQ multiplex PCR. This table holds approximately 100,000 clones, 94% found once. The specimen comprised peripheral blood, sampled in the third trimester of pregnancy. The source is a female donor with multiple sclerosis, enrolled in a pregnancy study. The CDR3 runs from the conserved cysteine through the conserved F or W. The order of the fields is clone size, J gene, V gene, D gene, CDR3 protein, CDR3 DNA. D genes are given only for firm matches. Part of the rows lack a size; the others show once, few, many or a class for expanded clones.

clone_size: -
j_call: TRBJ2-1
v_call: TRBV27
d_call: TRBD2
cdr3_aa: CASSRTSGHTYNEQFF
cdr3_nt: TGTGCCAGCAGCAGGACTAGCGGGCATACCTACAATGAGCAGTTCTTC

clone_size: -
j_call: TRBJ1-1
v_call: TRBV7-2
d_call: -
cdr3_aa: CASSKGGLYTEAFF
cdr3_nt: TGTGCCAGCAGCAAGGGCGGGCTGTACACTGAAGCTTTCTTT

clone_size: once
j_call: TRBJ2-2
v_call: TRBV19
d_call: TRBD1
cdr3_aa: CASSVRDRGRTGELFF
cdr3_nt: TGTGCCAGTAGTGTCCGGGACAGGGGGCGTACCGGGGAGCTGTTTTTT

clone_size: -
j_call: TRBJ2-2
v_call: TRBV27
d_call: -
cdr3_aa: CASSREAGELFF
cdr3_nt: TGTGCCAGCAGTAGAGAGGCCGGGGAGCTGTTTTTT

clone_size: -
j_call: TRBJ1-1
v_call: TRBV6-1
d_call: -
cdr3_aa: CASSRETAGNTEAFF
cdr3_nt: TGTGCCAGCAGCCGAGAGACGGCAGGGAACACTGAAGCTTTCTTT

clone_size: -
j_call: TRBJ1-1
v_call: TRBV19
d_call: -
cdr3_aa: CASSLPQMNTEAFF
cdr3_nt: TGTGCCAGTAGTCTTCCTCAGATGAACACTGAAGCTTTCTTT

clone_size: -
j_call: TRBJ1-1
v_call: TRBV28
d_call: -
cdr3_aa: CASSWGVAQRAFF
cdr3_nt: TGTGCCAGCAGTTGGGGGGTTGCGCAGAGGGCTTTCTTT

clone_size: once
j_call: TRBJ2-7
v_call: TRBV7-9
d_call: -
cdr3_aa: CASSLDRKTDEQYF
cdr3_nt: TGTGCCAGCAGCTTAGACAGGAAAACGGACGAGCAGTACTTC

clone_size: -
j_call: TRBJ2-3
v_call: TRBV7-7
d_call: -
cdr3_aa: CASSLAGTTDTQYF
cdr3_nt: TGTGCTAGCAGCTTGGCCGGGACAACAGATACGCAGTATTTT

clone_size: -
j_call: TRBJ2-7
v_call: TRBV27
d_call: TRBD1
cdr3_aa: CASSFSGTGMRAEQYF
cdr3_nt: TGTGCCAGCAGTTTTTCCGGGACAGGGATGCGGGCCGAGCAGTACTTC

clone_size: -
j_call: TRBJ1-1
v_call: TRBV11-1
d_call: TRBD1
cdr3_aa: CASSLAGTGVITEAFF
cdr3_nt: TGTGCCAGCAGCTTAGCCGGGACAGGGGTTATCACTGAAGCTTTCTTT

clone_size: -
j_call: TRBJ2-1
v_call: TRBV27
d_call: -
cdr3_aa: CASSQGIGSSYNEQFF
cdr3_nt: TGTGCCAGCAGTCAGGGGATAGGGAGCTCCTACAATGAGCAGTTCTTC

clone_size: -
j_call: TRBJ2-3
v_call: TRBV30
d_call: -
cdr3_aa: CAQRGRTTDTQYF
cdr3_nt: TGTGCCCAACGGGGGAGGACCACAGATACGCAGTATTTT

clone_size: -
j_call: TRBJ1-2
v_call: TRBV4-1
d_call: -
cdr3_aa: CASSQVTEGYTF
cdr3_nt: TGCGCCAGCAGCCAAGTAACTGAAGGCTACACCTTC

clone_size: -
j_call: TRBJ2-3
v_call: TRBV5-1
d_call: -
cdr3_aa: CASSFRSGTDTQYF
cdr3_nt: TGCGCCAGCAGCTTTAGATCCGGGACAGATACGCAGTATTTT

clone_size: -
j_call: TRBJ2-1
v_call: TRBV19
d_call: TRBD2
cdr3_aa: CASAGLAGGINEQFF
cdr3_nt: TGTGCCAGCGCAGGTCTAGCGGGAGGCATCAATGAGCAGTTCTTC

clone_size: few
j_call: TRBJ1-4
v_call: TRBV25-1
d_call: TRBD1
cdr3_aa: CASRGTGGPMEKLFF
cdr3_nt: TGTGCCAGCAGAGGGACAGGGGGTCCGATGGAAAAACTGTTTTTT

clone_size: -
j_call: TRBJ2-2
v_call: TRBV4-1
d_call: TRBD2
cdr3_aa: CASSLGLAGAPGELFF
cdr3_nt: TGCGCCAGCAGCCTGGGACTAGCGGGAGCCCCCGGGGAGCTGTTTTTT

clone_size: -
j_call: TRBJ2-3
v_call: TRBV5-1
d_call: -
cdr3_aa: CASSTGTDTQYF
cdr3_nt: TGCGCCAGCAGCACAGGGACAGATACGCAGTATTTT

clone_size: -
j_call: TRBJ2-3
v_call: TRBV7-2
d_call: -
cdr3_aa: CASSLREVPTDTQYF
cdr3_nt: TGTGCCAGCAGCCTCAGGGAAGTCCCCACAGATACGCAGTATTTT

clone_size: -
j_call: TRBJ2-7
v_call: TRBV19
d_call: TRBD1
cdr3_aa: CASSIVRGPVHEQYF
cdr3_nt: TGTGCCAGTAGTATAGTGAGGGGGCCAGTCCACGAGCAGTACTTC

clone_size: -
j_call: TRBJ2-3
v_call: TRBV7-8
d_call: -
cdr3_aa: CASSTNTDTQYF
cdr3_nt: TGTGCCAGCAGCACAAACACAGATACGCAGTATTTT

clone_size: -
j_call: TRBJ1-4
v_call: TRBV7-2
d_call: -
cdr3_aa: CASSLQGLANEKLFF
cdr3_nt: TGTGCCAGCAGCCTACAGGGTCTAGCTAATGAAAAACTGTTTTTT

clone_size: -
j_call: TRBJ2-2
v_call: TRBV7-3
d_call: TRBD1
cdr3_aa: CASSLTIGRGLTLTGELFF
cdr3_nt: TGTGCCAGCAGCTTAACGATCGGCAGGGGGCTTACGTTGACCGGGGAGCTGTTTTTT

clone_size: -
j_call: TRBJ2-7
v_call: TRBV9
d_call: TRBD2
cdr3_aa: CASSVAPGLAGGILTYEQYF
cdr3_nt: TGTGCCAGCAGCGTAGCCCCGGGACTAGCGGGAGGAATTCTCACCTACGAGCAGTACTTC

clone_size: -
j_call: TRBJ2-5
v_call: TRBV10-2
d_call: TRBD2
cdr3_aa: CASTGSSGMETQYF
cdr3_nt: TGCGCCAGCACCGGGTCTAGCGGGATGGAGACCCAGTACTTC

clone_size: -
j_call: TRBJ2-6
v_call: TRBV11-1
d_call: TRBD1
cdr3_aa: CASRWTGFGLASGANVLTF
cdr3_nt: TGTGCCAGCAGGTGGACAGGGTTTGGTCTGGCTTCCGGGGCCAACGTCCTGACTTTC

clone_size: -
j_call: TRBJ2-4
v_call: TRBV5-1
d_call: -
cdr3_aa: CASKNVPSFGHNIQYF
cdr3_nt: TGCGCCAGCAAGAATGTCCCGTCCTTCGGACATAACATTCAGTACTTC

clone_size: -
j_call: TRBJ1-1
v_call: TRBV27
d_call: TRBD1
cdr3_aa: CASSLRTGGTEAFF
cdr3_nt: TGTGCCAGCAGTTTAAGGACAGGGGGCACTGAAGCTTTCTTT

clone_size: -
j_call: TRBJ2-2
v_call: TRBV5-6
d_call: -
cdr3_aa: CASSLAIATRFNTGELFF
cdr3_nt: TGTGCCAGCAGCTTGGCTATAGCGACACGCTTTAACACCGGGGAGCTGTTTTTT

clone_size: -
j_call: TRBJ2-2
v_call: TRBV2
d_call: TRBD1
cdr3_aa: CASRQDRADTGELFF
cdr3_nt: TGTGCCAGCAGACAGGACAGGGCGGACACCGGGGAGCTGTTTTTT

clone_size: -
j_call: TRBJ2-3
v_call: TRBV19
d_call: -
cdr3_aa: CASATPGISTDTQYF
cdr3_nt: TGTGCCAGTGCAACACCGGGGATAAGCACAGATACGCAGTATTTT

clone_size: -
j_call: TRBJ1-4
v_call: TRBV15
d_call: -
cdr3_aa: CATSRDLQAGSEKLFF
cdr3_nt: TGTGCCACCAGCAGAGATCTTCAGGCGGGGAGTGAAAAACTGTTTTTT

clone_size: -
j_call: TRBJ2-3
v_call: TRBV9
d_call: TRBD1
cdr3_aa: CASSAGQGTDTQYF
cdr3_nt: TGTGCCAGCAGCGCCGGACAGGGGACAGATACGCAGTATTTT

clone_size: -
j_call: TRBJ2-7
v_call: TRBV5-4
d_call: TRBD2
cdr3_aa: CASSSERELVYEQYF
cdr3_nt: TGTGCCAGCAGCTCCGAGCGGGAGCTGGTGTACGAGCAGTACTTC

clone_size: -
j_call: TRBJ2-4
v_call: TRBV7-2
d_call: TRBD2
cdr3_aa: CASSPHGRGAKNIQYF
cdr3_nt: TGTGCCAGCAGTCCCCACGGGAGGGGGGCCAAAAACATTCAGTACTTC

clone_size: -
j_call: TRBJ2-1
v_call: TRBV5-1
d_call: TRBD2
cdr3_aa: CASSTRLAGLDEQFF
cdr3_nt: TGCGCCAGCAGCACTAGGCTAGCGGGACTGGATGAGCAGTTCTTC

clone_size: -
j_call: TRBJ2-5
v_call: TRBV7-8
d_call: TRBD2
cdr3_aa: CASSIPGLAGQETQYF
cdr3_nt: TGTGCCAGCAGTATACCGGGACTAGCGGGACAAGAGACCCAGTACTTC

clone_size: -
j_call: TRBJ1-1
v_call: TRBV4-1
d_call: TRBD1
cdr3_aa: CASSQAHRGRTEAFF
cdr3_nt: TGCGCCAGCAGCCAAGCTCACAGGGGTCGGACTGAAGCTTTCTTT

clone_size: -
j_call: TRBJ2-7
v_call: TRBV4-3
d_call: -
cdr3_aa: CASSQDLGHEQYF
cdr3_nt: TGCGCCAGCAGCCAAGATCTAGGTCACGAGCAGTACTTC

clone_size: -
j_call: TRBJ1-1
v_call: TRBV19
d_call: -
cdr3_aa: CASTRGGTEAFF
cdr3_nt: TGTGCCAGTACGCGGGGGGGCACTGAAGCTTTCTTT

clone_size: -
j_call: TRBJ2-1
v_call: TRBV29-1
d_call: -
cdr3_aa: CSVDSGLSLNEQFF
cdr3_nt: TGCAGCGTTGACTCGGGACTCTCCCTCAATGAGCAGTTCTTC

clone_size: -
j_call: TRBJ1-2
v_call: TRBV28
d_call: -
cdr3_aa: CASSETGINYGYTF
cdr3_nt: TGTGCCAGCAGTGAAACAGGGATTAACTATGGCTACACCTTC

clone_size: -
j_call: TRBJ2-2
v_call: TRBV28
d_call: TRBD2
cdr3_aa: CASSGRRTGELFF
cdr3_nt: TGTGCTTCTAGCGGGAGACGTACCGGGGAGCTGTTTTTT

clone_size: -
j_call: TRBJ2-7
v_call: TRBV30
d_call: -
cdr3_aa: CAWSRLYEQYF
cdr3_nt: TGTGCCTGGAGCAGGTTATACGAGCAGTACTTC